This is a list of T cell receptor beta chains from one sample in a study of blood T cell repertoires in COVID-19. Libraries were prepared by immunoSEQ multiplex PCR; TCRdb keeps only in-frame clonotypes and omits some of them. Here the sample spans about 93,000 clones, about nine tenths being singletons. Material: peripheral blood. The origin of the receptors is a man in his sixties with COVID-19, enrolled during active disease. Both conserved end residues are part of each CDR3. A D gene is named only where the DNA matches it firmly. Only some rows state a clone size, as once, few, many or a class for expanded clones.

CDR3 protein	CDR3 DNA	CDR3 length	clone size	D gene	V gene	J gene
CASVWDRSSTDTQYF	TGTGCTAGTGTTTGGGACAGATCTAGCACAGATACGCAGTATTTT	15	.	TRBD1	TRBV12-5	TRBJ2-3
CASSRTGFTEAFF	TGTGCCAGCAGTCGAACAGGTTTTACTGAAGCTTTCTTT	13	.	.	TRBV27	TRBJ1-1
CASSGTGDYGYTF	TGTGCCAGTAGTGGGACAGGGGACTATGGCTACACCTTC	13	.	TRBD1	TRBV19	TRBJ1-2
CASSLEGFNEKLFF	TGTGCCAGCAGCTTAGAGGGGTTTAATGAAAAACTGTTTTTT	14	.	.	TRBV7-2	TRBJ1-4
CASSLVGLAGGNEQFF	TGTGCCAGCAGCTTAGTGGGACTAGCTGGAGGGAATGAGCAGTTCTTC	16	.	TRBD2	TRBV7-8	TRBJ2-1
CASSGGTSGCVEQYF	TGTGCCAGCAGCGGCGGGACTAGCGGTTGTGTCGAGCAGTACTTC	15	.	.	TRBV21-1	TRBJ2-7
CASSSLSMYEQFF	TGTGCCAGCAGTTCGCTCAGTATGTATGAGCAGTTCTTC	13	.	.	TRBV27	TRBJ2-1
CASSAPPGTDTQYF	TGTGCCAGCAGCGCCCCTCCGGGGACAGATACGCAGTATTTT	14	.	.	TRBV11-2	TRBJ2-3
CASSHYQETQYF	TGTGCCAGCAGCCATTATCAAGAGACCCAGTACTTC	12	.	.	TRBV3-1/TRBV3-2	TRBJ2-5
CASSLALAGGPGDTQYF	TGTGCCAGCAGCTTAGCCCTAGCGGGAGGGCCAGGGGATACGCAGTATTTT	17	.	TRBD2	TRBV5-5	TRBJ2-3
CASSLDTGGRNEQYF	TGTGCCAGCAGCTTAGATACAGGGGGCAGGAACGAGCAGTACTTC	15	few	TRBD1	TRBV11-2	TRBJ2-7
CASSQDYNEQFF	TGCGCCAGCAGCCAAGACTATAATGAGCAGTTCTTC	12	.	.	TRBV4-1	TRBJ2-1
CASSKRTGGGNQPQHF	TGTGCCAGCAGTAAACGGACAGGTGGTGGCAATCAGCCCCAGCATTTT	16	.	TRBD1	TRBV6-2/TRBV6-3	TRBJ1-5
CASSSNAGSSYEQYF	TGCGCCAGCAGCTCGAATGCGGGGAGCTCCTACGAGCAGTACTTC	15	few	.	TRBV5-1	TRBJ2-7
CASSLRQNNSPLHF	TGTGCCAGCAGTTTGAGACAAAATAATTCACCCCTCCACTTT	14	.	.	TRBV28	TRBJ1-6
CASGLGLQVRDLGYTF	TGTGCTAGTGGTTTGGGATTACAGGTCAGAGATCTCGGCTACACCTTC	16	once	.	TRBV12-5	TRBJ1-2
CASSYGSGVYNEQFF	TGTGCCAGCAGTTACGGTAGCGGAGTCTACAATGAGCAGTTCTTC	15	.	.	TRBV6-5	TRBJ2-1
CASSYSARGETQYF	TGTGCCAGCAGTTACTCAGCCAGGGGAGAGACCCAGTACTTC	14	.	.	TRBV6-2/TRBV6-3	TRBJ2-5
CASSLRGQFGGHTIEKLFF	TGTGCCAGCAGTTTAAGGGGCCAGTTTGGCGGCCATACCATTGAAAAACTGTTTTTT	19	.	.	TRBV27	TRBJ1-4
CASSPISTSSYNEQFF	TGTGCCAGCAGTCCGATCTCGACTTCCTCCTACAATGAGCAGTTCTTC	16	.	.	TRBV28	TRBJ2-1
CASAPGDNQPQHF	TGTGCCAGTGCGCCCGGGGATAATCAGCCCCAGCATTTT	13	once	.	TRBV7-3	TRBJ1-5
CASSLQGVYEQYF	TGTGCCAGCAGTCTCCAGGGGGTCTACGAGCAGTACTTC	13	.	TRBD1	TRBV12-3/TRBV12-4	TRBJ2-7
CASSPQGAGGYNEQFF	TGTGCCAGCTCACCCCAGGGAGCGGGAGGATACAATGAGCAGTTCTTC	16	.	TRBD2	TRBV18	TRBJ2-1
CASSDYPSTGELFF	TGTGCCAGCAGCGACTACCCCAGCACCGGGGAGCTGTTTTTT	14	.	.	TRBV7-6	TRBJ2-2
CASSPGRLVGELFF	TGTGCCAGCAGCCCGGGAAGACTAGTCGGGGAGCTGTTTTTT	14	.	.	TRBV3-1/TRBV3-2	TRBJ2-2
CASSFRFDSYNEQFF	TGTGCCAGCAGTTTCAGGTTTGACTCCTACAATGAGCAGTTCTTC	15	.	.	TRBV28	TRBJ2-1
CSVDWTGIHNEQFF	TGCAGCGTTGATTGGACAGGGATCCACAATGAGCAGTTCTTC	14	.	TRBD1	TRBV29-1	TRBJ2-1
CASSPGQGANTEAFF	TGTGCCAGCTCTCCGGGACAGGGAGCGAACACTGAAGCTTTCTTT	15	.	TRBD1	TRBV18	TRBJ1-1
CASSRSQAQGSYEQYF	TGCGCCAGCAGCCGGTCCCAGGCACAGGGTTCCTACGAGCAGTACTTC	16	few	.	TRBV4-1	TRBJ2-7
CASSSVAKEAFF	TGTGCCAGCAGCTCGGTCGCCAAAGAAGCTTTCTTT	12	.	.	TRBV9	TRBJ1-1
CASSPLAGTYNEQFF	TGTGCCAGCTCACCCCTAGCGGGGACCTACAATGAGCAGTTCTTC	15	.	TRBD2	TRBV18	TRBJ2-1
CASSIATNYGYTF	TGTGCCAGTAGTATAGCAACAAATTATGGCTACACCTTC	13	.	.	TRBV19	TRBJ1-2
CATSDLDSRGDTQYF	TGTGCCACCAGTGACCTCGACTCGAGGGGGGATACGCAGTATTTT	15	.	.	TRBV24-1	TRBJ2-3
CASSMVGFSARNTIYF	TGTGCCAGTAGTATGGTCGGCTTTTCAGCGAGAAACACCATATATTTT	16	.	.	TRBV19	TRBJ1-3
CASSLWHTGELFF	TGTGCCAGCAGTTTGTGGCACACCGGGGAGCTGTTTTTT	13	.	.	TRBV27	TRBJ2-2
CASSLGGPTEAFF	TGTGCCAGCAGCTTAGGAGGCCCCACTGAAGCTTTCTTT	13	.	.	TRBV7-3	TRBJ1-1
CASSYPTGRVYNSPLHF	TGTGCCAGCAGCTACCCGACAGGGCGGGTTTATAATTCACCCCTCCACTTT	17	.	TRBD1	TRBV7-3	TRBJ1-6
CASSLAEGGNTIYF	TGTGCCAGCAGCCTAGCCGAGGGTGGAAACACCATATATTTT	14	.	.	TRBV3-1/TRBV3-2	TRBJ1-3
CASSDRIGGGNANEKLFF	TGTGCCAGCAGTGATCGGATCGGGGGGGGGAATGCTAATGAAAAACTGTTTTTT	18	.	.	TRBV2	TRBJ1-4
CASRRGGSTNEKLFF	TGTGCCAGCCGAAGGGGGGGTTCGACTAATGAAAAACTGTTTTTT	15	.	.	TRBV14	TRBJ1-4
CASSTQAEDTQYF	TGTGCCAGCAGTACGCAGGCCGAAGATACGCAGTATTTT	13	.	.	TRBV12-3/TRBV12-4	TRBJ2-3
CASSSRQGTNYGYTF	TGCGCCAGCAGCTCCCGACAGGGGACTAACTATGGCTACACCTTC	15	.	TRBD1	TRBV5-1	TRBJ1-2
CATSALSNVLTF	TGTGCCACCAGTGCCCTGAGTAACGTCCTGACTTTC	12	many	.	TRBV24-1	TRBJ2-6
CASSPVSSGDSPLHF	TGCGCCAGCAGCCCAGTTTCCTCGGGGGATTCACCCCTCCACTTT	15	.	.	TRBV4-3	TRBJ1-6
CASSLRDREDEQYF	TGTGCCAGCAGCTTAAGAGACAGGGAAGACGAGCAGTACTTC	14	.	TRBD1	TRBV11-3	TRBJ2-7
CASSSRDRGGNSPLHF	TGTGCCAGCAGCTCCCGGGACAGGGGTGGTAATTCACCCCTCCACTTT	16	few	TRBD1	TRBV7-6	TRBJ1-6
CASSMRETDNEQFF	TGTGCCAGTAGTATGCGGGAGACGGACAATGAGCAGTTCTTC	14	.	TRBD2	TRBV19	TRBJ2-1
CASSLRGGTYEQYF	TGCGCCAGCAGCCTCCGCGGGGGTACCTACGAGCAGTACTTC	14	.	TRBD2	TRBV5-1	TRBJ2-7
CASSPPSGTGELFF	TGTGCCAGCAGCCCACCTAGCGGAACCGGGGAGCTGTTTTTT	14	.	TRBD2	TRBV4-2	TRBJ2-2
CASSRDSNNSPLHF	TGTGCCAGTAGCCGGGACAGCAATAATTCACCCCTCCACTTT	14	few	TRBD1	TRBV19	TRBJ1-6
CASSLVRGSNTEAFF	TGCGCCAGCAGCTTGGTTAGGGGGTCGAACACTGAAGCTTTCTTT	15	.	.	TRBV5-1	TRBJ1-1
CAISPDRSYEQYF	TGTGCCATCAGCCCGGACAGATCCTACGAGCAGTACTTC	13	.	.	TRBV10-3	TRBJ2-7
CASSPATANYGYTF	TGTGCCAGCAGCCCTGCCACAGCTAACTATGGCTACACCTTC	14	.	.	TRBV9	TRBJ1-2
CASSLDRMNTEAFF	TGTGCCAGCAGCTTAGACAGAATGAACACTGAAGCTTTCTTT	14	.	.	TRBV7-6	TRBJ1-1
CAIRRGQTSTDTQYF	TGTGCCATCAGGAGAGGACAGACCAGCACAGATACGCAGTATTTT	15	.	.	TRBV10-3	TRBJ2-3